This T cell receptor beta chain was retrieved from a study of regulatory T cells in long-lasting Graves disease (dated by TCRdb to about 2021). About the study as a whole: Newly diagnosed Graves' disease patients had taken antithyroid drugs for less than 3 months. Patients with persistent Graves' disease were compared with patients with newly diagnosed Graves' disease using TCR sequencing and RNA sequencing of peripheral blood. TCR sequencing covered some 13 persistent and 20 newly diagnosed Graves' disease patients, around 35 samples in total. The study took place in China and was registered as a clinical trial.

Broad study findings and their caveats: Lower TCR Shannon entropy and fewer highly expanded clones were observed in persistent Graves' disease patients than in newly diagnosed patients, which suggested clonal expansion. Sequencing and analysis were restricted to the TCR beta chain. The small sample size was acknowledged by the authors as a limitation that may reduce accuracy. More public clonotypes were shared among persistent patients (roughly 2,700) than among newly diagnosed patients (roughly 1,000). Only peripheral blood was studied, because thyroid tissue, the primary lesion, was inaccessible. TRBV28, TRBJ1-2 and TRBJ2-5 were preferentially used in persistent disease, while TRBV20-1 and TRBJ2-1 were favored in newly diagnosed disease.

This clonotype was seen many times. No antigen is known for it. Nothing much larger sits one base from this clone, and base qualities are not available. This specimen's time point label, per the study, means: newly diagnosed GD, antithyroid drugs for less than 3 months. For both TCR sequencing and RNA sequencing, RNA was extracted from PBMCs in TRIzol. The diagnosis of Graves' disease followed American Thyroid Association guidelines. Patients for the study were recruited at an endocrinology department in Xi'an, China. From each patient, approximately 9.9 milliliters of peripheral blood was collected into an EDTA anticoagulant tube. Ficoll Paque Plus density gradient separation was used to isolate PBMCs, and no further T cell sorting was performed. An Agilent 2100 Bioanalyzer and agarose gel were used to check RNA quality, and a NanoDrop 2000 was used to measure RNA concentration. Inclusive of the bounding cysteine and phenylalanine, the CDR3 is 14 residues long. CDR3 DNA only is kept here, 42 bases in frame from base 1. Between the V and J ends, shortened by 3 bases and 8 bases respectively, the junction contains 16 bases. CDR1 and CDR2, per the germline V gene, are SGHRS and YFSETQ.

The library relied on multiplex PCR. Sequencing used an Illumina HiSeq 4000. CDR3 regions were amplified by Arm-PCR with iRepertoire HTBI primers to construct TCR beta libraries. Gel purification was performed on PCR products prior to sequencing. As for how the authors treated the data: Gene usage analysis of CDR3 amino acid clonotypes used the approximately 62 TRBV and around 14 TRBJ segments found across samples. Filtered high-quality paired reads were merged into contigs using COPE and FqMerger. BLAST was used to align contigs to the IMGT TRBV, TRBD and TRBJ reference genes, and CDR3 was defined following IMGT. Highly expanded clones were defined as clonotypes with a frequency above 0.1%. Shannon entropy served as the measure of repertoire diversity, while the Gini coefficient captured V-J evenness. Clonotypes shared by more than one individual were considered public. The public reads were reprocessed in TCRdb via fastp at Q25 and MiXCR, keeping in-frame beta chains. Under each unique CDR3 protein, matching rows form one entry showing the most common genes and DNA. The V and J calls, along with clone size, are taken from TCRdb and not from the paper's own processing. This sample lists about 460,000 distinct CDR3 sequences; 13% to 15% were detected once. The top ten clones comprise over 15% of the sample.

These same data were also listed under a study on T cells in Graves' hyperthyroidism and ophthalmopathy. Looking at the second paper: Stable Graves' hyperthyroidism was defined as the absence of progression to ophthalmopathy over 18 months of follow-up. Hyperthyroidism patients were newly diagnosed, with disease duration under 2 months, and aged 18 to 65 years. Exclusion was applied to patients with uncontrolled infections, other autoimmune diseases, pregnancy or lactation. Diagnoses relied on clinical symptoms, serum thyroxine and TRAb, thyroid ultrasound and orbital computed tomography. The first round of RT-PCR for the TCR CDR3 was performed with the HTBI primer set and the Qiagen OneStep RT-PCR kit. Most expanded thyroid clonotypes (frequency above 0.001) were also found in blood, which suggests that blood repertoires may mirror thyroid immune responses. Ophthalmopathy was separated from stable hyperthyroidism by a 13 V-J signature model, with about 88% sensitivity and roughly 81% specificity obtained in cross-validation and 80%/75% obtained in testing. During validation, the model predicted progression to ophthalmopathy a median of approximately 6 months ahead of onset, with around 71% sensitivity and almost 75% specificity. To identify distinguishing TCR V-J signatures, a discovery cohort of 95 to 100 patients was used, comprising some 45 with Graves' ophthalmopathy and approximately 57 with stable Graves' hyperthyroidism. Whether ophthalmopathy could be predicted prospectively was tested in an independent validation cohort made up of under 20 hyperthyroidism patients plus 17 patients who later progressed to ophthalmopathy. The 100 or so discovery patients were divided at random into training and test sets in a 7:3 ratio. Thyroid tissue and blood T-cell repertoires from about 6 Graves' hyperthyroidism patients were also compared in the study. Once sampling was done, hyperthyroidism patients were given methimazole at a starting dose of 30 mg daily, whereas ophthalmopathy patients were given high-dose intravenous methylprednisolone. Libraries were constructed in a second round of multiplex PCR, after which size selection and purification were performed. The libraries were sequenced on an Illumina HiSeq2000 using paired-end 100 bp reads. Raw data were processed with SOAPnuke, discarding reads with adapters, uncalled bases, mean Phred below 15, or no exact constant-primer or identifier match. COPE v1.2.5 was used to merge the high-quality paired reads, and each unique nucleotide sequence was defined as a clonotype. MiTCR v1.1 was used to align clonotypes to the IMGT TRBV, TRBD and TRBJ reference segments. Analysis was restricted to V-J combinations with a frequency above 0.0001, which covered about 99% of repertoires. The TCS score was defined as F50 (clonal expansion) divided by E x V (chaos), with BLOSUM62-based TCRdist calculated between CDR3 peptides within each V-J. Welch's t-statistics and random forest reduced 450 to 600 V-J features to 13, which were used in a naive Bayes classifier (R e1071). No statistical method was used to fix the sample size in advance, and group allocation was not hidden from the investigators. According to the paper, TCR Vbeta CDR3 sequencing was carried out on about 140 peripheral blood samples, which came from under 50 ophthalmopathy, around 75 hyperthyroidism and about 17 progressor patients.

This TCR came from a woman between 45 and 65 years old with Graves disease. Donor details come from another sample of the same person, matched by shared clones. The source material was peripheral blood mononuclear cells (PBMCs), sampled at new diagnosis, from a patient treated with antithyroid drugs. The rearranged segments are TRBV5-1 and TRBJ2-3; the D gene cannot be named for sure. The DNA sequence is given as TGCGCCAGCAGCTCCCGGCCGGTCAGTAGTACGCAGTATTTT. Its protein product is CASSSRPVSSTQYF.